The 15 T cell receptor beta chains given below trace back to one sample, sequenced in a study of post-analysis software for immune sequencing data. The study's findings and limits: Patients showed TRBV5-6, TRBV5-1 and TRBV20-1 among about five TRBV segments more frequent than in controls.

cDNA libraries of TCR beta carried unique molecular identifiers. MiXCR, run by TCRdb on the PCR reads, gives a single entry per CDR3 protein. Here the sample spans hundreds of thousands of distinct CDR3 sequences, 55% to 60% being singletons. Antigen specificity for these receptors is unknown. The sequenced sample consisted of blood. The origin of the receptors is a girl aged 2 to 9 with multiple sclerosis.

The table lists this clonotype with a few counts. The CDR3 sequence: CASSPYRAIMGEQYF. CDR3 nucleotide sequence: TGTGCCAGCAGTCCTTACAGGGCGATAATGGGGGAGCAGTACTTC. V usage is TRBV12-3 or TRBV12-4 and J usage is TRBJ2-5, with D maybe TRBD1 (6 bases). The length of the CDR3 is 15 residues. The V and J ends lost 5 bases and 11 bases respectively, with 24 bases between them.

CDR3 nucleotides: TGTGCCAGCAGTTTCTCCGGTAGGGTGGCCACTGAAGCTTTCTTT. As protein: CASSFSGRVATEAFF. V and J are TRBV6-6 and TRBJ1-1, with D unclear. The CDR3 runs to 15 residues. In germline, CDR1 is MNHNY, CDR2 SVGAGI (reference sequence). The ends were cut back, 4 bases at V and 4 bases at J, with 16 bases in the middle.

For the CDR3, the DNA is TGCAGCCGTGGCGGTAACGACTACAATGAGCAGTTCTTC. Translating it yields CSRGGNDYNEQFF. V and J are TRBV20-1 and TRBJ2-1; D is unclear. The CDR3 runs to 13 residues. The germline V gene encodes CDR1 DFQATT and CDR2 SNEGSKA (reference sequence).

This clonotype was counted only a few times. This rearrangement joins TRBV3-1 to TRBJ2-1; 7 nucleotides align to TRBD1. V trimming: 5 bases; J trimming: 9 bases; junction bases outside the gene matches: 4. Germline assignment: CDR1 LGHDT and CDR2 YNNKEL (reference sequence). The CDR3 loop spans 12 amino acids. CDR3 residues: CASSWDSGEQFF. For the CDR3, the DNA is TGTGCCAGCAGCTGGGACAGCGGTGAGCAGTTCTTC.

This clonotype has just a few counts. This rearrangement joins TRBV7-2 to TRBJ2-7; the D is unclear. This CDR3 has 13 amino acids. In germline, CDR1 is SGHTA, CDR2 FQGNSA. Trimming removed 1 base from V and 6 bases from J, with 10 bases in between. The CDR3 DNA sequence: TGTGCCAGCAGCTTAGTGTCGCAGATCGAGCAGTACTTC. It yields the protein CASSLVSQIEQYF.

The V and J genes are TRBV10-3 and TRBJ2-5, with D maybe TRBD2 (6 bases). The end of the DNA aligns better with TRBJ2-7, so the J call may be wrong. Germline V gene data show CDR1 as ENHRY and CDR2 as SYGVKD. The CDR3 sequence is 15 residues long. The CDR3, as DNA: TGTGCCATCAGTGAGCGGGACGGGAGTGGCTACGAGCAGTACTTC. Protein sequence: CAISERDGSGYEQYF.

This sequence joins TRBV7-8 and TRBJ2-5, with D unclear. The CDR3 has 14 residues. Germline V gene sequence: CDR1 SGHVS, CDR2 FQNEAQ. V lost 5 bases to trimming and J lost 7 bases, with 17 bases between them. The CDR3 spells CASSARADDGTQYF. The CDR3 region has the DNA TGTGCCAGCAGCGCCCGAGCTGATGATGGGACCCAGTACTTC.

As for this clonotype: This CDR3 is missing its conserved last phenylalanine or tryptophan, likely due to a read error. The rearrangement uses TRBV7-2 and TRBJ2-5; D may be TRBD2 (5 bases). The CDR3 extends over 15 amino acids. V was clipped by 2 bases and J by 5 bases, with 15 bases between them. The germline V gene encodes CDR1 SGHTA and CDR2 FQGNSA. DNA of the CDR3: TGTGCCAGCAGCTTAAAGGCGGATAGAGGGGAGACCCAGTACTGC. This translates into CASSLKADRGETQYC.

This clonotype was picked up a small number of times. Compared with germline, one end of the junction differs, possibly owing to a read error. The chain is built from TRBV9 and TRBJ2-6; TRBD2 aligns across 8 bases. This CDR3 has 16 residues. The germline V gene has CDR1 SGDLS and CDR2 YYNGEE. The CDR3 reads CASSGTGGSGANVLTF. CDR3 sequence (DNA): TGTGCCAGTAGCGGGACTGGGGGCTCTGGGGCCAACGTCCTGACTTTC. Variable domain in full (rest from reference TRBV9 and TRBJ2-6): DSGVTQTPKHLITATGQRVTLRCSPRSGDLSVYWYQQSLDQGLQFLIQYYNGEERAKGNILERFSAQQFPDLHSELNLSSLELGDSALYFCASSGTGGSGANVLTFGAGSRLTVL.

The chain couples TRBV20-1 to TRBJ2-1; no firm D call. Germline-derived CDR1 and CDR2 are DFQATT and SNEGSKA (reference sequence). The CDR3 is 16 residues long. The V gene lost 0 bases and the J gene lost 4 bases, with 16 bases spanning the gap. This chain's CDR3 is CSARDSGPKDYNEQFF. The CDR3 DNA follows: TGCAGTGCTAGAGATTCCGGGCCAAAGGATTACAATGAGCAGTTCTTC.

The V and J genes are TRBV7-8 and TRBJ2-1; 10 bases line up with TRBD2. Germline V gene sequence: CDR1 SGHVS, CDR2 FQNEAQ. The CDR3 contains 17 residues. With 4 bases clipped from V and 7 bases from J, the junction kept 13 bases outside the gene matches. CDR3 residues: CASSSSSEREGLNEQFF. CDR3 DNA sequence: TGTGCCAGCAGCTCCAGTAGTGAGCGGGAGGGCCTGAATGAGCAGTTCTTC. Supplemented by reference TRBV7-8 and TRBJ2-1, the full variable domain reads GAGVSQSPRYKVAKRGQDVALRCDPISGHVSLFWYQQALGQGPEFLTYFQNEAQLDKSGLPSDRFFAERPEGSVSTLKIQRTQQEDSAVYLCASSSSSEREGLNEQFFGPGTRLTVL.

The chain carries TRBV6-1 and TRBJ1-1; a weak D match, TRBD1 (5 bases). CDR1 and CDR2 (germline): MNHNS, SASEGT. The V and J ends lost 6 bases and 0 bases respectively, with 11 bases between them. The CDR3 extends over 14 amino acids. The CDR3 reads CASSEDNVNTEAFF. DNA of the CDR3: TGTGCCAGCAGCGAGGACAACGTGAACACTGAAGCTTTCTTT.

The gene calls are TRBV10-2 and TRBJ2-1; unclear D gene. The CDR3 has 15 residues. Germline assignment: CDR1 WSHSY and CDR2 SAAADI. V was pared by 2 bases and J by 3 bases, with 11 bases between. CDR3 sequence: CASSEAPLFYNEQFF. The CDR3 DNA sequence: TGCGCCAGCAGTGAGGCTCCGCTGTTCTACAATGAGCAGTTCTTC.

Concerning this clonotype itself: A read error may produce the germline difference seen at one junction end. The CDR3 loop reads CAGSLEDEQFF. The CDR3 DNA reads as TGTGCCGGCAGCTTAGAGGATGAGCAGTTCTTC. The chain combines TRBV7-9 with TRBJ2-1, with unresolved D. CDR1 and CDR2 from the germline V gene are SEHNR and FQNEAQ (reference sequence). There are 11 residues in the CDR3.

The chain employs TRBV4-2 and TRBJ2-1; D is possibly TRBD1 (5 bases). Trimming pared 0 bases from V and 8 bases from J, leaving 14 bases between. The CDR3 extends over 15 amino acids. Germline CDR1 is LGHNA and CDR2 is YNFKEQ. The DNA of the CDR3 is TGTGCCAGCAGCCAAGATCCCGCAGGGTACGATGAGCAGTTCTTC. Amino acid sequence: CASSQDPAGYDEQFF.